Listed below are T cell receptor beta chains from one sample, sequenced in a study of cytomegalovirus exposure and HLA in healthy donors. Using immunoSEQ multiplex PCR, the repertoire was profiled, and TCRdb retains in-frame clones only, with some absent. The data hold about 140,000 clones, with roughly four fifths observed a single time. Material: PBMCs. Source of these receptors: a woman aged 45-65 years in good health and CMV-seronegative. CDR3s include the opening cysteine and the closing phenylalanine or tryptophan. D genes are given only for firm matches. Only some rows state a clone size, as once, few, many or a class for expanded clones.

j_call,d_call,v_call,cdr3_length,clone_size,cdr3_nt,cdr3_aa
TRBJ1-1,TRBD1,TRBV4-1,15,.,TGCGCCAGCAGCCAATCCGGACAGGCCGACACTGAAGCTTTCTTT,CASSQSGQADTEAFF
TRBJ2-7,.,TRBV7-2,14,.,TGTGCCAGCAGCTTAGGACAGGTCTCCTACGAGCAGTACTTC,CASSLGQVSYEQYF
TRBJ1-2,TRBD1,TRBV7-8,15,.,TGTGCCAGCAGCTTAGTGGGACAGGGAGGCGATGGCTACACCTTC,CASSLVGQGGDGYTF
TRBJ2-7,TRBD1,TRBV4-2,14,.,TGTGCCAGCAGCCAAGGGGGGGACAGGGCCGAGCAGTACTTC,CASSQGGDRAEQYF
TRBJ2-5,.,TRBV2,13,few,TGTGCCAGCAGTGGACTAGTGAGGGAGACCCAGTACTTC,CASSGLVRETQYF
TRBJ1-5,.,TRBV18,13,.,TGTGCCAGCTCACCCACAAGCAATCAGCCCCAGCATTTT,CASSPTSNQPQHF
TRBJ1-4,.,TRBV6-5,15,.,TGTGCCAGCAGTTCCTCGGGCGACGTAGATGAAAAACTGTTTTTT,CASSSSGDVDEKLFF
TRBJ1-3,.,TRBV19,13,.,TGTGCCGCAGCGAAGAGCTCTGGAAACACCATATATTTT,CAAAKSSGNTIYF
TRBJ1-1,.,TRBV13,20,.,TGTGCCAGCAGCTTAGTTGGCTCGGGGGTCAACTATCTTCTGAACACTGAAGCTTTCTTT,CASSLVGSGVNYLLNTEAFF
TRBJ1-1,.,TRBV6-1,13,.,TGTGCCAGAGACCAGAGACAGGACACTGAAGCTTTCTTT,CARDQRQDTEAFF
TRBJ2-7,TRBD1,TRBV5-6,14,.,TGTGCCAGCAGCCCGACAGGGAGAGCCTACGAGCAGTACTTC,CASSPTGRAYEQYF
TRBJ2-4,TRBD1,TRBV11-2,13,.,TGTGCCAGCAGCTTAGGGTGGACAGGGAGAGAGTACTTC,CASSLGWTGREYF
TRBJ2-2,.,TRBV7-2,15,.,TGTGCCAGCAGCTTACAGCAGGGCGGCACCGGGGAGCTGTTTTTT,CASSLQQGGTGELFF
TRBJ1-1,.,TRBV5-1,15,.,TGCGCCAGCAGCCCAATGACAGGAGAGAACACTGAAGCTTTCTTT,CASSPMTGENTEAFF
TRBJ1-2,TRBD1,TRBV7-9,14,.,TGTGCCAGCAGCACGGGGACAGTCTTTGATGGCTACACCTTC,CASSTGTVFDGYTF
TRBJ2-3,TRBD2,TRBV6-1,15,.,TGTGCCAGCGATCGGGGCGGGGGGGCCGCAGATACGCAGTATTTT,CASDRGGGAADTQYF
TRBJ2-7,TRBD1,TRBV6-4,12,.,TGTGCCACTCGGACAGGGACCTACGAGCAGTACTTC,CATRTGTYEQYF
TRBJ1-5,.,TRBV2,14,.,TGTGCCAGCAGCGATCCGGGTACTAATCAGCCCCAGCATTTT,CASSDPGTNQPQHF
TRBJ2-3,TRBD2,TRBV9,16,few,TGTGCCAGCAGCCCGAATGCAGCGGGGGGCACAGATACGCAGTATTTT,CASSPNAAGGTDTQYF
TRBJ1-6,.,TRBV28,12,once,TGTGCCGGACATAGGACGGGTTCACCCCTCCACTTT,CAGHRTGSPLHF
TRBJ2-7,TRBD1,TRBV5-6,16,.,TGTGCCAGCAGCATTCCGGGACAGGGAGGGACCTACGAGCAGTACTTC,CASSIPGQGGTYEQYF
TRBJ2-7,TRBD1,TRBV10-3,15,few,TGTGCCATCGGGTCCTCGCTGCAGGGGGAGTACGAGCAGTACTTC,CAIGSSLQGEYEQYF
TRBJ2-7,.,TRBV7-9,13,.,TGTGCCAGCAGGGACTCCCCGTCCTACGAGCAGTACTTC,CASRDSPSYEQYF
TRBJ2-7,TRBD2,TRBV7-2,15,.,TGTGCCAGCAGCTCAATCCTAGCGGGGGGAGGCGAGCAGTACTTC,CASSSILAGGGEQYF
TRBJ1-5,TRBD1,TRBV5-6,16,once,TGTGCCAGCAGCTTGCGGACAGGACAAGGCAATCAGCCCCAGCATTTT,CASSLRTGQGNQPQHF
TRBJ1-2,.,TRBV28,15,.,TGTGCCAGCAGTTTCTCTTGGGGGGCTAACTATGGCTACACCTTC,CASSFSWGANYGYTF
TRBJ2-4,.,TRBV19,15,few,TGTGCCAGTAGTACCCTCGGGGGGCGTTTGGACATTCAGTACTTC,CASSTLGGRLDIQYF
TRBJ2-2,TRBD2,TRBV14,16,few,TGTGCCAGCAGCTTCAGCGGGGGCACGGGCACCGGGGAGCTGTTTTTT,CASSFSGGTGTGELFF
TRBJ1-2,.,TRBV10-3,15,.,TGTGCCATCAGTGGCGGTGGGGGGGGGCCCTCAGGCTACACCTTC,CAISGGGGGPSGYTF
TRBJ1-6,TRBD1,TRBV15,17,.,TGTGCCACCAGCAGAGAATCTGGGACAGGGGGCAATTCACCCCTCCACTTT,CATSRESGTGGNSPLHF
TRBJ2-7,TRBD2,TRBV5-1,15,.,TGCGCCAGCAGCTCGAGGACTAGCGGGGGTTACGAGCAGTACTTC,CASSSRTSGGYEQYF
TRBJ2-7,TRBD1,TRBV29-1,13,.,TGCAGCGTTGACGGACAGGGGATATACGAGCAGTACTTC,CSVDGQGIYEQYF
TRBJ2-7,TRBD2,TRBV30,13,.,TGTGCCTGGAGCCGTAGCGGGGGGGACGAGCAGTACTTC,CAWSRSGGDEQYF
TRBJ1-2,TRBD1,TRBV5-1,15,.,TGCGCCAGCAGCTTGGGGACAGGGAATTCGGGTGGCTACACCTTC,CASSLGTGNSGGYTF
TRBJ2-3,.,TRBV7-7,15,.,TGTGCTAGCAGTCTACGGGGGGCTCCCACAGATACGCAGTATTTT,CASSLRGAPTDTQYF
TRBJ2-3,TRBD2,TRBV6-1,16,.,TGTGCCAGCAGTGAAAAAACTAGCGGGGGGTTAGATACGCAGTATTTT,CASSEKTSGGLDTQYF
TRBJ1-1,TRBD1,TRBV5-1,15,.,TGCGCCAGCAGCTGGTCGAAGACAGGGGGGAGGGGAGCTTTCTTT,CASSWSKTGGRGAFF
TRBJ1-5,TRBD1,TRBV19,14,.,TGTGCCAGTAGTGGGACAGGGGGAAATCAGCCCCAGCATTTT,CASSGTGGNQPQHF
TRBJ2-3,TRBD2,TRBV27,19,once,TGTGCCAGCAGTTTATCGCCCCATCAGGGTGGGGGGGAGGGAGATACGCAGTATTTT,CASSLSPHQGGGEGDTQYF
TRBJ1-2,.,TRBV30,13,few,TGTGCCTGGAATGGGCAGGGGATGGCTGGCTACACCTTC,CAWNGQGMAGYTF
TRBJ1-2,.,TRBV11-2,14,.,TGTGCCAGCAGCCGACAACCGCTTAACTATGGCTACACCTTC,CASSRQPLNYGYTF
TRBJ1-1,TRBD1,TRBV7-3,15,.,TGTGCCAGCAGCAAACAGGGGGGGGGTTTTGCTGAAGCTTTCTTT,CASSKQGGGFAEAFF
TRBJ2-2,.,TRBV5-6,12,.,TGTGCCAGCAGCCTTAGTGCCGGGGAGCTGTTTTTT,CASSLSAGELFF
TRBJ1-5,.,TRBV6-5,14,.,TGTGCCAGCAGTTACTCTGTTTCGAATCAGCCCCAGCATTTT,CASSYSVSNQPQHF
TRBJ1-3,.,TRBV5-1,15,.,TGCGCCAGCGCCCCCCGGGAGCCCTCTGGAAACACCATATATTTT,CASAPREPSGNTIYF
TRBJ2-5,TRBD2,TRBV28,16,once,TGTGCCAGCAGTACGATTGGGACTAGCAGTCGAGAGACCCAGTACTTC,CASSTIGTSSRETQYF
TRBJ1-6,.,TRBV4-3,14,.,TGCGCCAGCAGCCGACTCCCCGGGAATTCACCCCTCCACTTT,CASSRLPGNSPLHF
TRBJ1-4,.,TRBV19,15,.,TGTGCCAGTAGCCTCCGACGGGGATTTAATGAAAAACTGTTTTTT,CASSLRRGFNEKLFF
TRBJ2-1,.,TRBV4-3,19,.,TGCGCCAGCAGCCAAGGAATAAAATGGAGGGAATCCCCCTACAATGAGCAGTTCTTC,CASSQGIKWRESPYNEQFF
TRBJ1-3,TRBD1,TRBV28,14,.,TGTGCCAGCAGTCCGCCGGGACAGGGAAACACCATATATTTT,CASSPPGQGNTIYF
TRBJ2-7,.,TRBV29-1,13,.,TGCAGCGCCGAGGGGCCAGGGACTGGAGAGCAGTACTTC,CSAEGPGTGEQYF
TRBJ2-2,.,TRBV27,12,.,TGTGCCAGCAGTTTTCTTACCGGGGAGCTGTTTTTT,CASSFLTGELFF